This note documents a single T cell receptor beta chain sequence. The antigen is unknown. Germline CDR1 SEHNR, CDR2 FQNEAQ (reference sequence). CDR3 size: 17 residues. The V end was cut by 4 bases, the J end by 0 bases, with 18 bases between. The assay was immunoSEQ multiplex PCR, and TCRdb's table has in-frame clones only and misses some. The sample carries 71,000 or so clones, 75% to 85% recorded once. This specimen belongs to a study of OX40 agonist ivuxolimab in advanced cancers. Study as a whole: Patients were dosed intravenously with ivuxolimab at 0.01 to 10 mg/kg every 2 weeks.

Systemic immunosuppression or autoimmune disease history was grounds to exclude patients. Regarding the study as a whole: Antigen specificity was not determined for the expanded peripheral T cells. Partial responders at 0.1-3.0 mg/kg had among the lowest clonal expansion.

V usage is TRBV7-9 and J usage is TRBJ1-1, with D perhaps TRBD1 (6 bases). The origin of this receptor is an adult with an advanced solid tumor such as melanoma, head and neck, liver or kidney cancer. This sample comprised CD4+ or CD8+ T cells sorted from blood, obtained in a trial of the OX40 agonist ivuxolimab. The CDR3 region has the DNA TGTGCCAGCAGCTCGCCTCCGGGACACCTCATGAACACTGAAGCTTTCTTT. Its protein product is CASSSPPGHLMNTEAFF.